This T cell receptor (beta chain) appears in the sequencing data of a study of T cell changes during pregnancy in multiple sclerosis. In its sample, this clone was seen once. The CDR3 is 13 amino acids. Per the germline V gene, CDR1 is SGHAT and CDR2 is FQNNGV. The J segment lost 3 bases and the V segment lost 6 bases, leaving 4 bases of the junction unmatched. The table came from immunoSEQ multiplex PCR; TCRdb's copy has only in-frame clones and leaves some out. Of 60,000 to 75,000 clones in the sample, about 91% are singletons; the top ten hold about 0.88%. The origin of this receptor is a female donor with multiple sclerosis, enrolled in a pregnancy study. The sample was peripheral blood, taken before pregnancy. The rearrangement links TRBV11-2 to TRBJ1-1, with TRBD1 matching over 7 bases. In DNA form, the CDR3 reads TGTGCCAGCAGGGCTACAGGGGACACTGAAGCTTTCTTT. Translation: CASRATGDTEAFF. Looking up the rest from reference TRBV11-2 and TRBJ1-1 gives the full variable domain: EAGVAQSPRYKIIEKRQSVAFWCNPISGHATLYWYQQILGQGPKLLIQFQNNGVVDDSQLPKDRFSAERLKGVDSTLKIQPAKLEDSAVYLCASRATGDTEAFFGQGTRLTVV.